The 20 T cell receptor beta chains below come from one sample, sequenced in a study of T cell responses to AZD1222 COVID-19 vaccine (dated by TCRdb to the early 2020s). The sample's time point label is to be understood as: baseline before first vaccination. Library creation used the immunoSEQ multiplex PCR assay. In its TCRdb copy, this immuneACCESS table keeps in-frame sequences only and misses some clones. Where compared with another copy, unresolved V genes explain less than half of these, and the others have no known cause. Recorded for this sample are around 160,000 clones; 88% of them occurred a single time. More than 12% of the sample belongs to the ten largest clones. This material consisted of peripheral blood, taken on day 0 of AZD1222 vaccination. These receptors all come from an adult in good health.

The V gene is TRBV29-1, the J gene TRBJ2-7, with TRBD1 identical over 12 bases. The CDR3 spans 17 residues. V shed 1 base and J 5 bases; nucleotides not matched to a gene: 12. Germline CDR1 reads SQVTM; CDR2 reads ANQGSEA. CDR3: CSVEAPAGTGGGDEQYF. The DNA for the CDR3 is TGCAGCGTTGAAGCCCCGGCAGGGACAGGGGGCGGGGACGAGCAGTACTTC.

This clone was counted once. The V call is TRBV7-8, the J call TRBJ2-7; 7 positions match TRBD2. This CDR3 has 13 residues. With V trimmed by 4 bases and J by 6 bases, 6 bases remained unmatched. CDR1 is SGHVS, CDR2 FQNEAQ, per germline. CDR3 nucleotides: TGTGCCAGCAGCTACGGACTAGGCTCCGAGCAGTACTTC. It is translated as CASSYGLGSEQYF.

The chain couples TRBV19 to TRBJ2-2, with D possibly being TRBD2 (7 bases). Germline-derived CDR1 and CDR2 are LNHDA and SQIVND (reference sequence). V lost 5 bases to trimming and J lost 4 bases, with 14 bases between them. CDR3 length equals 15 residues. The CDR3 is CASSSAGALTGELFF. In DNA, the CDR3 is TGTGCCAGTAGTTCGGCGGGGGCCCTCACCGGGGAGCTGTTTTTT.

V and J are TRBV27 and TRBJ1-1; TRBD1 matches at 7 bases. J was trimmed by 7 bases and V by 10 bases; bases with no gene match: 15. Germline assignment: CDR1 MNHEY and CDR2 SMNVEV (reference sequence). This CDR3 is 14 amino acids long. The CDR3 nucleotides are TGTGCCACCCTTTTACTGACAGGGAAAAATGAAGCTTTCTTT. Translated, it gives CATLLLTGKNEAFF.

Only one count was recorded for this clone. V usage is TRBV14 and J usage is TRBJ1-1, with D uncertain. V was pared by 0 bases and J by 4 bases, with 15 bases between. The germline CDR1 and CDR2 sequences are SGHDN and FVKESK. The CDR3 is 16 amino acids. CDR3 sequence: CASSQDLGSIATEAFF. CDR3 DNA: TGTGCCAGCAGCCAAGATCTGGGCAGCATAGCCACTGAAGCTTTCTTT.

The chain carries TRBV12-3 or TRBV12-4 and TRBJ2-5; D not certain. This CDR3 contains 12 residues. V dropped 2 bases and J dropped 1 base, with 2 bases sitting between them. DNA of the CDR3: TGTGCCAGCAGTTTACTCCAAGAGACCCAGTACTTC. Translation gives CASSLLQETQYF.

J is TRBJ1-2 and V is TRBV7-2, with D maybe TRBD1 (5 bases). The CDR3 has 14 residues. CDR1 is SGHTA, CDR2 FQGNSA, per germline. The V gene lost 1 base and the J gene lost 8 bases, with 14 bases spanning the gap. The chain's CDR3 is CASSLGDRAGGYTF. The CDR3 DNA is TGTGCCAGCAGCTTAGGAGACAGAGCAGGCGGCTACACCTTC.

The J gene is TRBJ1-1, the V gene TRBV11-1; D is undetermined. This CDR3 region has 13 residues. V was trimmed by 5 bases and J by 1 base, leaving 8 bases between them. Germline CDR1 reads SGHAT; CDR2 reads FQDESV (reference sequence). The CDR3 bases are TGTGCCAGCAGCACTACTTGGAACACTGAAGCTTTCTTT. Residues: CASSTTWNTEAFF. Complete variable domain (other parts from reference TRBV11-1 and TRBJ1-1): EAEVAQSPRYKITEKSQAVAFWCDPISGHATLYWYRQILGQGPELLVQFQDESVVDDSQLPKDRFSAERLKGVDSTLKIQPAELGDSAMYLCASSTTWNTEAFFGQGTRLTVV.

CDR3 region: CASGIKGGTQYF. CDR3 nucleotide sequence: TGTGCCAGCGGCATCAAGGGAGGGACCCAGTACTTC. The rearrangement links TRBV6-5 to TRBJ2-5; possibly TRBD2 for D (6 bases). CDR1 MNHEY and CDR2 SVGAGI come from the germline V gene. V dropped 8 bases and J dropped 7 bases, with 14 bases sitting between them. The CDR3 totals 12 residues.

This chain uses TRBV7-2 with TRBJ1-5; 8 nucleotides align to TRBD1. This CDR3 is built from 15 residues. Germline CDR1 reads SGHTA; CDR2 reads FQGNSA. The junction had 4 bases not matched to a gene; V was cut back by 1 base and J by 5 bases. CDR3 residues: CASSLGTGWDQPQHF. In DNA form, the CDR3 reads TGTGCCAGCAGCTTAGGGACAGGGTGGGATCAGCCCCAGCATTTT.

V usage is TRBV19 and J usage is TRBJ1-4; 7 nucleotides line up with TRBD1. This CDR3 contains 15 residues. CDR1 and CDR2 from the germline V gene are LNHDA and SQIVND (reference sequence). V was clipped by 8 bases and J by 10 bases; unmatched bases: 16. CDR3 nucleotides: TGTGCCAGTCAAAACCTCCGACAGGGAAGAGGAAAACTGTTTTTT. Translation: CASQNLRQGRGKLFF.

This clone has at least ten counts. V gene TRBV4-1 combines with J gene TRBJ1-2; D possibly corresponds to TRBD1 (5 bases). This CDR3 comprises 16 residues. Per germline, CDR1 MGHRA and CDR2 YSYEKL. Trimming removed 5 bases at V and 7 bases at J, with 23 bases between. The CDR3 sequence is CASSTGGAPSGGGYTF. The CDR3 nucleotides are TGCGCCAGCAGCACGGGAGGGGCCCCATCTGGGGGTGGCTACACCTTC.

This sequence joins TRBV7-6 and TRBJ2-5, with 7 bases matching TRBD2. The CDR3 runs to 15 residues. Unmatched junction bases numbered 8, after V lost 2 bases and J lost 5 bases. The germline gives CDR1 SGHVS, CDR2 FNYEAQ. The CDR3 protein is CASSLILAGEETQYF. The CDR3 DNA is TGTGCCAGCAGCTTAATCTTAGCGGGCGAGGAGACCCAGTACTTC.

V usage is TRBV25-1 and J usage is TRBJ2-2; D is possibly TRBD2 (5 bases). The V and J ends lost 6 bases and 5 bases respectively, with 10 bases between them. This CDR3 spans 13 amino acids. CDR1 and CDR2 (germline): MGHDK, SYGVNS. The CDR3 spells CASRGSGTGELFF. CDR3 nucleotides: TGTGCCAGCAGGGGGAGTGGAACCGGGGAGCTGTTTTTT.

The rearrangement links TRBV5-5 to TRBJ2-5; D gene uncertain. Germline CDR1 SGHKS, CDR2 YYEKEE (reference sequence). V was pared by 0 bases and J by 2 bases, with 5 bases between. This CDR3 is 13 amino acids long. Here the CDR3 reads CASSLDWQETQYF. CDR3 bases: TGTGCCAGCAGCTTGGACTGGCAAGAGACCCAGTACTTC.

The chain uses TRBV6-1 and TRBJ1-5; unclear D gene. From germline, CDR1 is MNHNS and CDR2 SASEGT. V was pared by 6 bases and J by 4 bases, with 4 bases between. This CDR3 comprises 11 residues. This CDR3 is CASRYNQPQHF. The CDR3 bases are TGTGCCAGCAGATATAATCAGCCCCAGCATTTT.

V gene TRBV5-1 combines with J gene TRBJ1-1, with 9 bases lining up with TRBD1. J gave up 6 bases and V 4 bases, and 7 bases lay outside the gene matches. This CDR3 has 14 residues. Germline V gene sequence: CDR1 SGHRS, CDR2 YFSETQ. The CDR3 region is CASSNSGQGAEAFF. DNA for the CDR3: TGCGCCAGCAGCAACTCGGGACAGGGTGCTGAAGCTTTCTTT.

The rearrangement uses TRBV19 and TRBJ2-3; TRBD1 is a possible D gene (6 bases). The length of the CDR3 is 13 residues. The germline V gene encodes CDR1 LNHDA and CDR2 SQIVND (reference sequence). V lost 6 bases and J 6 bases, leaving 13 bases between the germline ends. The DNA of the CDR3 is TGTGCCAGTAGCAGCCAGGGGATGGATACGCAGTATTTT. It specifies CASSSQGMDTQYF.

This clone was seen only once. V and J are TRBV27 and TRBJ1-5; D call uncertain. The germline V gene encodes CDR1 MNHEY and CDR2 SMNVEV (reference sequence). The CDR3 runs 15 residues. Trimming stripped 6 bases from V and 0 bases from J, with 12 bases between. The CDR3 coding sequence is TGTGCCAGCAGCCTTGGCCATTATAGCAATCAGCCCCAGCATTTT. Translation gives CASSLGHYSNQPQHF.

This chain links TRBV7-8 with TRBJ1-2; D perhaps matches TRBD1 (6 bases). The CDR3 has 14 residues. Trimming removed 3 bases from V and 8 bases from J, with 16 bases in between. Germline V gives CDR1 SGHVS, CDR2 FQNEAQ. The CDR3 reads CASSFAETGGGYTF. The DNA of the CDR3 is TGTGCCAGCAGCTTCGCCGAGACAGGAGGAGGCTACACCTTC.